This passage covers 4 T cell receptor beta chains from one sample sequenced in a study of control samples from healthy donors and cancer patients. Profiled with immunoSEQ multiplex PCR; TCRdb holds only in-frame clones, not every one. Of over 100,000 clones in the sample, 75% to 95% were seen once. Sequenced sample: blood. These receptors all stem from a man aged 35 to 55 in good health.

This clone has more than one count but fewer than ten. The chain links TRBV5-1 to TRBJ2-3; 13 positions match TRBD2. Germline V gives CDR1 SGHRS, CDR2 YFSETQ. The CDR3 extends over 18 amino acids. After removal of 4 bases from V and 0 bases from J, the junction contained 8 bases not matched to a gene. The CDR3 here is CASSPETSGGPSTDTQYF. DNA for the CDR3: TGCGCCAGCAGCCCCGAGACTAGCGGGGGGCCCAGCACAGATACGCAGTATTTT. Drawing the rest from reference TRBV5-1 and TRBJ2-3, the complete variable domain is KAGVTQTPRYLIKTRGQQVTLSCSPISGHRSVSWYQQTPGQGLQFLFEYFSETQRNKGNFPGRFSGRQFSNSRSEMNVSTLELGDSALYLCASSPETSGGPSTDTQYFGPGTRLTVL.

The CDR3 bases are TGTGCCAGCAGCTTCACCGACTTAGCGGAGAGCTCCTACGAGCAGTACTTC. Translated: CASSFTDLAESSYEQYF. The chain couples TRBV5-8 to TRBJ2-7; perhaps TRBD2 as D (6 bases). Germline lookup yields CDR1 SGHTS and CDR2 YDEGEE. Between the trimmed V and J ends, which lost 2 bases and 0 bases, there was a span of 18 bases. This CDR3 has 17 amino acids. Variable domain in full (rest from reference TRBV5-8 and TRBJ2-7): EAGVTQSPTHLIKTRGQQATLRCSPISGHTSVYWYQQALGLGLQFLLWYDEGEERNRGNFPPRFSGRQFPNYSSELNVNALELEDSALYLCASSFTDLAESSYEQYFGPGTRLTVT.

Comment on this clone: At the DNA level, this CDR3 is encoded by other sequences in the same sample as well. The CDR3 DNA reads TGTGCCAGCAGTGAAGACGGCAACTATGGCTACACCTTC. It encodes CASSEDGNYGYTF. The chain is built from TRBV27 and TRBJ1-2; D remains ambiguous. Per germline, CDR1 MNHEY and CDR2 SMNVEV (reference sequence). V lost 5 bases and J 2 bases, leaving 9 bases between the germline ends. There are 13 residues in the CDR3.

The CDR3 sequence is CASSHGSNEKLFF. The CDR3 DNA follows: TGTGCCAGCAGCCACGGGTCGAATGAAAAACTGTTTTTT. The rearrangement uses TRBV7-9 and TRBJ1-4, with D unclear. The CDR3 length is 13 residues. The V and J ends lost 5 bases and 5 bases respectively, with 9 bases between them. In germline, CDR1 is SEHNR, CDR2 FQNEAQ (reference sequence).